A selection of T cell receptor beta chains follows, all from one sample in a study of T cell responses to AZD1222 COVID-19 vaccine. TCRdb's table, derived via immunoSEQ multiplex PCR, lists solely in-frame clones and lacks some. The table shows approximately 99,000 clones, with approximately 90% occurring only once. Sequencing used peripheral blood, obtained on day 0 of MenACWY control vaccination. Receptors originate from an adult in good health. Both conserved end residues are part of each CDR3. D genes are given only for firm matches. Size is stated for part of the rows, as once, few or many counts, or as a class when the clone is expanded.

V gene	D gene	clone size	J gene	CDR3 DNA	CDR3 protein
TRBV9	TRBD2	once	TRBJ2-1	TGTGCCAGCAGCGGAAAGCGGGAACTCTCCTACAATGAGCAGTTCTTC	CASSGKRELSYNEQFF
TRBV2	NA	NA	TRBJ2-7	TGTGCCAGCAGCCCAGGCGGCAGGGCCCCCTACGAGCAGTACTTC	CASSPGGRAPYEQYF
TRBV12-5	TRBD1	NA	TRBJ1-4	TGTGCTAGTGGTTTCCAGGGGGCGGGTAATGAAAAACTGTTTTTT	CASGFQGAGNEKLFF
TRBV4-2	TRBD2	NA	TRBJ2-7	TGTGCCAGCAGCCAAGGACTAGCGGGCTCCTACGAGCAGTACTTC	CASSQGLAGSYEQYF
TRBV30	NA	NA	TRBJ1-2	TGTGCCTGGAAGGTCGACAGAGACTATGGCTACACCTTC	CAWKVDRDYGYTF
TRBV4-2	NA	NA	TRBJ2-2	TGTGCCAGCAGCCGTAGAACCGGGAACACCGGGGAGCTGTTTTTT	CASSRRTGNTGELFF
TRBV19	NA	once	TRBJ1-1	TGTGCCAGTAGTATCCCGATCGGCACCAGGAACACTGAAGCTTTCTTT	CASSIPIGTRNTEAFF
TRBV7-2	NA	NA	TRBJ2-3	TGTGCCAGCAGCTTCGACGGGTTGGGGGGTCCAGATACGCAGTATTTT	CASSFDGLGGPDTQYF
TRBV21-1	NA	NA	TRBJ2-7	TGTGCCAGCAGCAAATATCCGCGGGGGTGCTTATCCTACGAGCAGTACTTC	CASSKYPRGCLSYEQYF
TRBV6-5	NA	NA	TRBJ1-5	TGTGCCAGCAGTTCGACTTGGGGTAGCAATCAGCCCCAGCATTTT	CASSSTWGSNQPQHF
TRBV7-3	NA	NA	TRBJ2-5	TGTGCCAGCAGCTTGCCACAACGGGCCGGAGAGACCCAGTACTTC	CASSLPQRAGETQYF
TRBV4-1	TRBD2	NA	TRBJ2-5	TGCGCCAGCAGCCCCAATAGCGGGGGGTTCGGAGAGACCCAGTACTTC	CASSPNSGGFGETQYF
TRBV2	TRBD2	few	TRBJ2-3	TGTGCCAGCAGGAGGGGGCTAGCGGGGGCCCTCACAGATACGCAGTATTTT	CASRRGLAGALTDTQYF
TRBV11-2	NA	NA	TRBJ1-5	TGTGCCAGCAGCTTATTACACAGGAGCAGCAATCAGCCCCAGCATTTT	CASSLLHRSSNQPQHF
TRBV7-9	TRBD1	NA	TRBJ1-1	TGTGCCAGCACCGACCCCCGGGACAGGGGGAGAATGGCCACTGAAGCTTTCTTT	CASTDPRDRGRMATEAFF
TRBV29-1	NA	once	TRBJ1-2	TGCAGCGTTGAAAGGGTCGGGTATGGCTACACCTTC	CSVERVGYGYTF
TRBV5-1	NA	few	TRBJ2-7	TGCGCCAGCAGCTTGGAATCCGAGCAGTACTTC	CASSLESEQYF
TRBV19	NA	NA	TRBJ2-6	TGTGCCAGTAGTATCGCCTCTGGGGCCAACGTCCTGACTTTC	CASSIASGANVLTF
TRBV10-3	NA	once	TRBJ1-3	TGTGCCATCGAGCAAGGCATAGGTTCTGGAAACACCATATATTTT	CAIEQGIGSGNTIYF
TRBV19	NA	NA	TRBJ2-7	TGTGCCACCCCCAGGGGACTCTACGAGCAGTACTTC	CATPRGLYEQYF
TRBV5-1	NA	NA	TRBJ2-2	TGCGCCAGCAGCTTGGCGGGCCCGAACACCGGGGAGCTGTTTTTT	CASSLAGPNTGELFF
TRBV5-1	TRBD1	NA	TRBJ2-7	TGCGCCAGCAGCTTATGGACAGGGAAGAGGGAGCAGTACTTC	CASSLWTGKREQYF
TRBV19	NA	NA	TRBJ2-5	TGTGCCAGTAGTATTTCGGACGGGGGTCCCGAGACCCAGTACTTC	CASSISDGGPETQYF
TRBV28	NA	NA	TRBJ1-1	TGTGCCAGCAGTTTCCCAGGACAGTTCCTCACTGAAGCTTTCTTT	CASSFPGQFLTEAFF
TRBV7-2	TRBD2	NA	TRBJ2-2	TGTGCCAGCAGCTCCCCAAGCGGGGAGGCGCGTGACACCGGGGAGCTGTTTTTT	CASSSPSGEARDTGELFF
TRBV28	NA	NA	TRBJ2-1	TGTGCCAGCAGTTTATGGAGGGGAGCGCGGGACAATGAGCAGTTCTTC	CASSLWRGARDNEQFF
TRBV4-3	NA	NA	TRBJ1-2	TGCGCCAGCAGCCTGTCGCGCTGGGCGGGTGGCTACACCTTC	CASSLSRWAGGYTF
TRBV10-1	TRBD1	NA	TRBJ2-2	TGCGCCAGCAGCGGGGACAGCGGGGAGCTGTTTTTT	CASSGDSGELFF
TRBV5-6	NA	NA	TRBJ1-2	TGTGCCAGCAGCCCAAGCTTGGCAGGCTATGGCTACACCTTC	CASSPSLAGYGYTF
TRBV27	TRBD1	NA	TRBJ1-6	TGTGCCAGCAGTCTCCTCTCGGACAGGGGGCATTCACCCCTCCACTTT	CASSLLSDRGHSPLHF
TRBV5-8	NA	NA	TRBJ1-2	TGTGCCAGCAGCGACACAGAAATCTATGGCTACACCTTC	CASSDTEIYGYTF
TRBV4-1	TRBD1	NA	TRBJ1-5	TGCGCCAGCAGGGACAGGGTGGGGGGCAACCAGCCCCAGCATTTT	CASRDRVGGNQPQHF
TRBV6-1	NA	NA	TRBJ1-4	TGTGCCAGCAGTGAACCCATGGGGTCGTGGGAAAAACTGTTTTTT	CASSEPMGSWEKLFF
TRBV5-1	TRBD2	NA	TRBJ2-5	TGCGCCAGCAGCTTGGCCACTAGCGGGGGTGGGACCCAGTACTTC	CASSLATSGGGTQYF
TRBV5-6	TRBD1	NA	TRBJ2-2	TGTGCCAGCAGCTTCCCCGGGACAGGGGGCCGAACCGGGGAGCTGTTTTTT	CASSFPGTGGRTGELFF